Below, 2 T cell receptor beta chains from the same sample are listed, as sequenced in a study of blood T cell repertoires in COVID-19. Profiled with immunoSEQ multiplex PCR; TCRdb holds only in-frame clones, not every one. Here the sample spans about 210,000 clones, roughly 82% being singletons. The source material was peripheral blood. All receptors derive from a woman aged 35 to 49 with acute or convalescent COVID-19.

In this sample, this clone turned up once. V and J are TRBV15 and TRBJ2-3, with D possibly being TRBD2 (6 bases). Trimming cost V 0 bases and J 1 base, with 14 bases left between them. Germline CDR1 and CDR2: LNHNV and YYDKDF (reference sequence). The CDR3 extends over 17 amino acids. This CDR3 is CATSRDAGTGRTDTQYF. CDR3 sequence (DNA): TGTGCCACCAGCAGAGATGCGGGAACAGGACGCACAGATACGCAGTATTTT.

The chain employs TRBV5-6 and TRBJ1-1; D is unresolved. The V and J ends lost 4 bases and 0 bases respectively, with 13 bases between them. Germline assignment: CDR1 SGHDT and CDR2 YYEEEE. The CDR3 covers 15 residues. CDR3 region: CASSRIQFMNTEAFF. CDR3 bases: TGTGCCAGCAGCCGAATACAGTTTATGAACACTGAAGCTTTCTTT.